A selection of T cell receptor beta chains follows, all from one sample in a study of T cell responses to AZD1222 COVID-19 vaccine. TCRdb's copy holds only in-frame clones and misses some; the assay was immunoSEQ multiplex PCR. The table lists some 90,000 clones, 88% of them singletons. The sequencing here drew on peripheral blood, taken on day 0 of AZD1222 vaccination. Every receptor here comes from an adult in good health. Both conserved end residues are part of each CDR3. The D gene is left open where the match is weak. Clone size is given for some rows only: seen once, a few or many times, or a class if the clone is expanded.

J gene: TRBJ2-2; clone size: NA; D gene: NA; V gene: TRBV12-3/TRBV12-4; CDR3 protein: CASTRTGELFF; CDR3 DNA: TGTGCCAGCACCCGAACCGGGGAGCTGTTTTTT
J gene: TRBJ2-5; clone size: NA; D gene: TRBD2; V gene: TRBV7-2; CDR3 protein: CASSQPRGGRETQYF; CDR3 DNA: TGTGCCAGCAGCCAGCCGCGGGGGGGGCGAGAGACCCAGTACTTC
J gene: TRBJ2-2; clone size: NA; D gene: NA; V gene: TRBV3-1/TRBV3-2; CDR3 protein: CASSIGTRGLGGELFF; CDR3 DNA: TGTGCCAGCAGCATCGGGACACGGGGTCTTGGCGGGGAGCTGTTTTTT
J gene: TRBJ2-5; clone size: NA; D gene: TRBD2; V gene: TRBV7-2; CDR3 protein: CASSLDSRGGLKTQYF; CDR3 DNA: TGTGCCAGCAGCTTAGACTCGCGGGGGGGCCTAAAGACCCAGTACTTC
J gene: TRBJ1-2; clone size: NA; D gene: NA; V gene: TRBV15; CDR3 protein: CATSFRVSRGYTF; CDR3 DNA: TGTGCCACCAGTTTCAGGGTCTCCCGGGGCTACACCTTC
J gene: TRBJ2-2; clone size: NA; D gene: TRBD2; V gene: TRBV5-1; CDR3 protein: CASSPRLAGGSGELFF; CDR3 DNA: TGCGCCAGCAGCCCCCGACTAGCGGGGGGGTCCGGGGAGCTGTTTTTT
J gene: TRBJ1-4; clone size: once; D gene: NA; V gene: TRBV28; CDR3 protein: CASTGGHLLFF; CDR3 DNA: TGTGCCAGCACCGGGGGGCATTTACTGTTTTTT
J gene: TRBJ2-5; clone size: NA; D gene: TRBD1; V gene: TRBV28; CDR3 protein: CASSALGQGAGETQYF; CDR3 DNA: TGTGCCAGCAGTGCTCTCGGACAGGGGGCAGGAGAGACCCAGTACTTC
J gene: TRBJ1-1; clone size: NA; D gene: NA; V gene: TRBV14; CDR3 protein: CASSPLRLNTEAFF; CDR3 DNA: TGTGCCAGCAGCCCCCTGCGGTTGAACACTGAAGCTTTCTTT
J gene: TRBJ2-5; clone size: NA; D gene: TRBD2; V gene: TRBV9; CDR3 protein: CASSEGLAQETQYF; CDR3 DNA: TGTGCCAGCAGCGAGGGACTAGCCCAAGAGACCCAGTACTTC
J gene: TRBJ1-1; clone size: NA; D gene: NA; V gene: TRBV15; CDR3 protein: CATSFNGNTEAFF; CDR3 DNA: TGTGCCACCAGTTTTAACGGGAACACTGAAGCTTTCTTT